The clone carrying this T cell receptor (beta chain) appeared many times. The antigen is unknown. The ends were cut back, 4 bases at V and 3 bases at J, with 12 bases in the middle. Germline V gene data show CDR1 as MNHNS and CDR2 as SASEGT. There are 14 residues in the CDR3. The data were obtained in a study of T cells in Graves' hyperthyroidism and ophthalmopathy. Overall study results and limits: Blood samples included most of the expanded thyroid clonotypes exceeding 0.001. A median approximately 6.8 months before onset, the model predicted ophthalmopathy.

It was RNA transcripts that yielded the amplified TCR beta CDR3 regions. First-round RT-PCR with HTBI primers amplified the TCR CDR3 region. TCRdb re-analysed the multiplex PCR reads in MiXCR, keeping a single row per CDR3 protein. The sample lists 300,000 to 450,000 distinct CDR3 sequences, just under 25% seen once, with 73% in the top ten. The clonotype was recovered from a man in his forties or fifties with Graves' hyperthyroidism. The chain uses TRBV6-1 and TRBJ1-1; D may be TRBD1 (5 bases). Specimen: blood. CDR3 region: CASSAPTEYTEAFF. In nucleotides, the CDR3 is TGTGCCAGCAGTGCCCCGACAGAATACACTGAAGCTTTCTTT.